The 24 T cell receptor beta chains below all came from one sample that was sequenced in a study of T cells in Graves' hyperthyroidism and ophthalmopathy. RNA transcripts were the template for amplifying TCR beta CDR3 regions. HTBI primers were used for first-round RT-PCR of the TCR CDR3. MiXCR, run by TCRdb on the multiplex PCR reads, gives a single entry per CDR3 protein. This sample has over 500,000 distinct CDR3 sequences, with roughly a sixth found just once. Sequencing was carried out using blood. The receptor source for this set is a woman younger than 30 with Graves' ophthalmopathy.

This clonotype has ten or more counts. This chain links TRBV15 with TRBJ1-4; TRBD1 matches 9 bases. Trimming removed 1 base from V and 3 bases from J; junction bases left unmatched: 0. CDR1 is LNHNV, CDR2 YYDKDF, per germline (reference sequence). The CDR3 totals 15 residues. CDR3 in amino acids: CATSRGDRANEKLFF. The CDR3 DNA is TGTGCCACCAGCAGAGGGGACAGGGCTAATGAAAAACTGTTTTTT.

Notes on this clonotype: A junction end diverges from the germline sequence, so it may reflect a read error. The chain joins TRBV10-3 to TRBJ2-4; a possible D gene is TRBD2 (6 bases). This CDR3 comprises 14 residues. CDR1 and CDR2 (germline): ENHRY, SYGVKD. The CDR3 sequence: CAIGERQPTRLQYF. CDR3 in DNA: TGTGCCATCGGTGAAAGACAGCCGACTAGACTTCAGTACTTC.

The sample holds many counts of this clonotype. The chain employs TRBV28 and TRBJ1-2; no definite D call. CDR1 is MDHEN and CDR2 is SYDVKM in the germline V gene. V dropped 4 bases and J dropped 0 bases, with 12 bases sitting between them. The CDR3 runs to 15 residues. The CDR3 nucleotides are TGTGCCAGCAGTTCCGGACTACCAGCTAACTATGGCTACACCTTC. This translates into CASSSGLPANYGYTF.

The rearrangement joins TRBV19 to TRBJ2-7; possibly TRBD2 for D (5 bases). This CDR3 contains 15 residues. The V gene lost 0 bases and the J gene lost 4 bases, with 13 bases spanning the gap. Germline V CDR1 and CDR2: LNHDA, SQIVND (reference sequence). CDR3 region: CASSIDRGSGYEQYF. CDR3 sequence (DNA): TGTGCCAGTAGTATAGATCGAGGGAGTGGGTACGAGCAGTACTTC. Combining the CDR3 with reference TRBV19 and TRBJ2-7 gives the whole variable domain DGGITQSPKYLFRKEGQNVTLSCEQNLNHDAMYWYRQDPGQGLRLIYYSQIVNDFQKGDIAEGYSVSREKKESFPLTVTSAQKNPTAFYLCASSIDRGSGYEQYFGPGTRLTVT.

The chain has TRBV27 and TRBJ1-2; D unresolved. The CDR3 loop spans 13 amino acids. The germline V gene encodes CDR1 MNHEY and CDR2 SMNVEV (reference sequence). With 0 bases removed from V and 8 bases from J, the gap between germline ends came to 10 bases. CDR3 loop: CASSLSPLEGYTF. The CDR3 region has the DNA TGTGCCAGCAGTTTATCGCCCCTAGAAGGCTACACCTTC.

Points on this clonotype: A much larger clone sits a single nucleotide away, making a read error possible. V usage is TRBV6-2 or TRBV6-3 and J usage is TRBJ2-5; D remains unclear. V shed 6 bases and J shed 2 bases, with 16 bases lying between them. From germline, CDR1 is MNHEY and CDR2 SVGEGT. The length of the CDR3 is 15 residues. The CDR3 DNA follows: TGTGCCAGCAGCCAAGGTTTGCCCAAGCAAGAGACCCAGTACTTC. Encoded protein: CASSQGLPKQETQYF.

In this sample, this clonotype turned up many times. The chain recombines TRBV28 with TRBJ1-5, with TRBD1 as a possible D gene (5 bases). V was cut by 3 bases and J by 7 bases, with 19 bases left in between. The V gene's germline CDR1 is MDHEN and CDR2 SYDVKM. This CDR3 comprises 16 residues. CDR3 in DNA: TGTGCCAGCAGTTTGGGCAGGGCCGCCTCGGGCCAGCCCCAGCATTTT. It codes for CASSLGRAASGQPQHF.

This clonotype has at least ten counts. V gene TRBV11-2 combines with J gene TRBJ1-3; no firm D call. Germline lookup yields CDR1 SGHAT and CDR2 FQNNGV. Trimming pared 7 bases from V and 5 bases from J, leaving 15 bases between. The CDR3 length is 14 residues. The CDR3 is CASTPRTERNTIYF. The CDR3 DNA reads TGTGCCAGCACCCCTAGGACGGAACGAAACACCATATATTTT.

This chain connects TRBV9 to TRBJ2-1, with D perhaps assigned TRBD1 or TRBD2 (5 bases each). The germline V and J ends were trimmed by 2 bases and 4 bases, with 16 bases remaining between them. Germline CDR1 is SGDLS and CDR2 is YYNGEE. This CDR3 comprises 16 residues. The CDR3 DNA follows: TGTGCCAGCAGCGTGGGGACCCGTCGATTTTACAATGAGCAGTTCTTC. This encodes CASSVGTRRFYNEQFF.

This clonotype was picked up many times. The V call is TRBV6-1, the J call TRBJ2-3; D uncertain. The CDR3 sequence is 15 residues long. The V gene's germline CDR1 is MNHNS and CDR2 SASEGT. With 7 bases removed from V and 2 bases from J, the gap between germline ends came to 16 bases. This chain's CDR3 is CASTYSAVTTDTQYF. DNA for the CDR3: TGTGCCAGCACCTACTCGGCCGTTACCACAGATACGCAGTATTTT.

This clonotype was observed at least ten times. V usage is TRBV6-2 or TRBV6-3 and J usage is TRBJ2-1; tentatively, D is TRBD2 (6 bases). From germline, CDR1 is MNHEY and CDR2 SVGEGT. V was trimmed by 3 bases and J by 8 bases, leaving 26 bases between them. The CDR3 has 18 residues. The CDR3 spells CASSYNSRLALGVDEQFF. DNA of the CDR3: TGTGCCAGCAGTTATAACAGTCGGCTAGCGCTTGGAGTTGATGAGCAGTTCTTC.

CDR3 nucleotide sequence: TGCAGTGCTCCGCTAGCGGGAGGGGTCGGGGAGCTGTTTTTT. Protein: CSAPLAGGVGELFF. The rearrangement uses TRBV20-1 and TRBJ2-2; 12 nucleotides line up with TRBD2. Germline V gene data show CDR1 as DFQATT and CDR2 as SNEGSKA (reference sequence). Trimming at V came to 5 bases and at J to 7 bases, leaving 5 bases not matched to a gene. This CDR3 has 14 amino acids.

Concerning this clonotype itself: A junction boundary mismatches the germline segment, possibly from a read error. The chain is built from TRBV7-2 and TRBJ2-3; TRBD1 aligns across 8 bases. The CDR3 is 16 amino acids. From germline, CDR1 is SGHTA and CDR2 FQGNSA. CDR3 coding DNA: TGTGCCAGCAGCTTAGATCGGGCAGGGGGCGCAGATATGCAGTATTTT. Translated: CASSLDRAGGADMQYF.

This clonotype has just a few counts. The chain links TRBV14 to TRBJ2-7, with 7 bases that match TRBD2. The junction had 10 bases not matched to a gene; V was cut back by 0 bases and J by 2 bases. In germline, CDR1 is SGHDN, CDR2 FVKESK. The CDR3 sequence is 17 residues long. The CDR3 coding sequence is TGTGCCAGCAGCCAAGATGGGTGGCGGGAGTCACCCTACGAGCAGTACTTC. This gives the protein CASSQDGWRESPYEQYF.

The genes are TRBV5-8 and TRBJ1-1, with 11 positions matching TRBD1. This CDR3 has 17 amino acids. The germline V gene encodes CDR1 SGHTS and CDR2 YDEGEE. J was trimmed by 0 bases and V by 0 bases; bases with no gene match: 4. The chain's CDR3 is CASSLVGTGGMNTEAFF. The CDR3 DNA sequence: TGTGCCAGCAGCTTGGTAGGGACAGGGGGGATGAACACTGAAGCTTTCTTT.

This clonotype was found a few times. The chain uses TRBV9 and TRBJ1-6; no firm D call. V gave up 2 bases and J gave up 5 bases, with 11 bases separating them. This CDR3 spans 15 amino acids. Germline loops: CDR1 SGDLS, CDR2 YYNGEE. As DNA, the CDR3 is TGTGCCAGCAGCGTGGAAGACATCCATAATTCACCCCTCCACTTT. Translating gives CASSVEDIHNSPLHF.

The chain couples TRBV12-3 or TRBV12-4 to TRBJ1-1; 9 nucleotides match TRBD1. The CDR3 consists of 14 residues. Trimming at V came to 6 bases and at J to 5 bases, leaving 7 bases not matched to a gene. CDR3 sequence reads: CASRLTGGRTEAFF. The CDR3 DNA reads TGTGCCAGCAGGCTGACAGGGGGAAGGACTGAAGCTTTCTTT.

The sample holds a few counts of this clonotype. The chain employs TRBV29-1 and TRBJ1-2; D is unresolved. This CDR3 has 13 amino acids. In germline, CDR1 is SQVTM, CDR2 ANQGSEA. Trimming took off 0 bases at V and 3 bases at J, with 8 bases between the two ends. Here the CDR3 reads CSVEDRGDYGYTF. CDR3 coding DNA: TGCAGCGTTGAAGATCGGGGTGACTATGGCTACACCTTC.

This sequence joins TRBV7-9 and TRBJ2-2, with D unclear. Trimming shortened V by 4 bases and J by 0 bases, and 9 bases separated the two germline ends. This CDR3 comprises 15 residues. The germline CDR1 and CDR2 sequences are SEHNR and FQNEAQ (reference sequence). The CDR3 nucleotides are TGTGCCAGCAGCTGGGCCATACCGAACACCGGGGAGCTGTTTTTT. It codes for CASSWAIPNTGELFF.

This clonotype occurred a few times. The CDR3 DNA reads as TGTGCCAGCAGCTTGGGGAGGGGCTGGGAGACCCAGTACTTC. It encodes CASSLGRGWETQYF. The chain links TRBV5-8 to TRBJ2-5, with a possible D match to TRBD2 (6 bases). From germline, CDR1 is SGHTS and CDR2 YDEGEE. The CDR3 is made up of 14 amino acids. Deletions cut 0 bases from V and 5 bases from J, with 11 bases between.

This rearrangement joins TRBV6-1 to TRBJ2-1; unclear D gene. This CDR3 spans 13 amino acids. The V gene's germline CDR1 is MNHNS and CDR2 SASEGT. Trimming removed 7 bases at V and 6 bases at J, with 13 bases between. The CDR3 reads CASTSQPGNEQFF. Written as DNA, the CDR3 is TGTGCCAGCACCTCCCAGCCGGGCAATGAGCAGTTCTTC.

This clonotype was observed a single time. The chain carries TRBV10-2 and TRBJ1-1; 9 positions match TRBD1. The CDR3 runs 13 residues. Germline CDR1 and CDR2: WSHSY and SAAADI. The J segment lost 2 bases and the V segment lost 8 bases, leaving 3 bases of the junction unmatched. CDR3 coding DNA: TGCGCCAGCCGGGACAGGGATAACACTGAAGCTTTCTTT. It is translated as CASRDRDNTEAFF.

The chain carries TRBV29-1 and TRBJ2-1, with D tentatively TRBD1 (5 bases). There are 14 residues in the CDR3. V was pared by 4 bases and J by 0 bases, with 10 bases between. Germline lookup yields CDR1 SQVTM and CDR2 ANQGSEA. CDR3 residues: CSVVGVSSYNEQFF. The CDR3 DNA sequence: TGCAGCGTTGTAGGGGTCAGCTCCTACAATGAGCAGTTCTTC.

V gene TRBV6-2 or TRBV6-3 combines with J gene TRBJ2-1; D is perhaps TRBD1 (6 bases). The CDR3 is 15 residues long. The germline gives CDR1 MNHEY, CDR2 SVGEGT. Trimming cost V 9 bases and J 4 bases, with 19 bases left between them. CDR3 residues: CASPRGGQPYNEQFF. CDR3 sequence (DNA): TGTGCCAGTCCCCGAGGCGGACAGCCTTACAATGAGCAGTTCTTC.